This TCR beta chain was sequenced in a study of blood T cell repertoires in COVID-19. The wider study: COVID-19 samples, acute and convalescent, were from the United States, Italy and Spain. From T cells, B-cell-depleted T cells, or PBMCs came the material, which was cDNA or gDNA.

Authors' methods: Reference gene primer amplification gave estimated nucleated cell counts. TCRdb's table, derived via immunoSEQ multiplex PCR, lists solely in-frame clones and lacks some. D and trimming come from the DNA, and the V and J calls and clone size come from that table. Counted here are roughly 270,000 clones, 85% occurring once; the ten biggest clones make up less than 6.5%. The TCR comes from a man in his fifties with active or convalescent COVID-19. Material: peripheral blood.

CDR3 sequence: CASSLGGGADRKNNEQFF. In DNA, the CDR3 is TGTGCCAGCAGCTTAGGAGGAGGAGCGGATAGAAAAAATAATGAGCAGTTCTTC. The V gene is TRBV7-8, the J gene TRBJ2-1; D perhaps matches TRBD2 (5 bases). Germline V CDR1 and CDR2: SGHVS, FQNEAQ. This CDR3 is built from 18 residues. V lost 1 base, J lost 7 bases, and 23 bases lay in between.